This is a list of T cell receptor beta chains from one sample in a study of blood T cell repertoires in COVID-19. Data came from immunoSEQ multiplex PCR; TCRdb stores just in-frame clones and leaves some out. The sample shows about 44,000 clones, over 80% of them seen only once. Sequencing was performed on peripheral blood. The receptors derive from a human donor in a cohort sampled during active COVID-19. Both conserved end residues are part of each CDR3. A D gene is named only where the DNA matches it firmly. Only part of the rows carry a size: once, few, many, or a class if the clone is expanded.

d_call: TRBD1; clone_size: -; j_call: TRBJ2-2; v_call: TRBV9; cdr3_aa: CASSFSWDRSHGELFF; cdr3_nt: TGTGCCAGCAGCTTCTCCTGGGACAGGTCCCACGGGGAGCTGTTTTTT
d_call: TRBD2; clone_size: -; j_call: TRBJ2-5; v_call: TRBV7-3; cdr3_aa: CASSLMPSGRETQYF; cdr3_nt: TGTGCCAGCAGCTTAATGCCTAGCGGGCGAGAGACCCAGTACTTC
d_call: TRBD1; clone_size: -; j_call: TRBJ1-1; v_call: TRBV6-6; cdr3_aa: CAISWTGGTEAFF; cdr3_nt: TGTGCCATCTCATGGACAGGGGGCACTGAAGCTTTCTTT
d_call: -; clone_size: -; j_call: TRBJ1-1; v_call: TRBV7-8; cdr3_aa: CASSLASRTVNTEAFF; cdr3_nt: TGTGCCAGCAGCTTAGCTAGCCGGACAGTGAACACTGAAGCTTTCTTT
d_call: -; clone_size: -; j_call: TRBJ2-5; v_call: TRBV20-1; cdr3_aa: CSAEDGRTQYF; cdr3_nt: TGCAGTGCGGAGGACGGGAGGACCCAGTACTTC
d_call: TRBD1; clone_size: -; j_call: TRBJ2-6; v_call: TRBV24-1; cdr3_aa: CATSDPRDRPSGANVLTF; cdr3_nt: TGTGCCACCAGTGACCCCCGGGACAGGCCCTCTGGGGCCAACGTCCTGACTTTC
d_call: TRBD2; clone_size: -; j_call: TRBJ2-2; v_call: TRBV2; cdr3_aa: CAHSGLASGELFF; cdr3_nt: TGTGCACATTCGGGACTAGCGTCCGGGGAGCTGTTTTTT
d_call: TRBD2; clone_size: once; j_call: TRBJ2-1; v_call: TRBV19; cdr3_aa: CASFELASGRDYYNEQFF; cdr3_nt: TGTGCCAGTTTCGAGTTGGCTAGCGGGAGGGACTACTACAATGAGCAGTTCTTC
d_call: TRBD1; clone_size: once; j_call: TRBJ1-6; v_call: TRBV13; cdr3_aa: CASSIRTGGYNSPLHF; cdr3_nt: TGTGCCAGCAGCATCAGGACAGGGGGCTATAATTCACCCCTCCACTTT
d_call: TRBD1; clone_size: -; j_call: TRBJ1-5; v_call: TRBV2; cdr3_aa: CASSGWDRENQPQHF; cdr3_nt: TGTGCCAGCAGTGGGTGGGACAGGGAAAATCAGCCCCAGCATTTT
d_call: -; clone_size: -; j_call: TRBJ2-3; v_call: TRBV14; cdr3_aa: CASSQGPKPTDTQYF; cdr3_nt: TGTGCCAGCAGCCAAGGTCCTAAGCCCACAGATACGCAGTATTTT
d_call: TRBD2; clone_size: -; j_call: TRBJ2-1; v_call: TRBV27; cdr3_aa: CASSTLGRALYNEQFF; cdr3_nt: TGTGCCAGCAGTACTCTCGGGAGGGCCTTATACAATGAGCAGTTCTTC
d_call: -; clone_size: -; j_call: TRBJ1-6; v_call: TRBV3-1/TRBV3-2; cdr3_aa: CASSQPARSYNSPLHF; cdr3_nt: TGTGCCAGCAGCCAACCAGCCAGGTCATATAATTCACCCCTCCACTTT
d_call: TRBD2; clone_size: -; j_call: TRBJ2-3; v_call: TRBV6-2/TRBV6-3; cdr3_aa: CASSLALAVRATQYF; cdr3_nt: TGTGCCAGCAGCCTCGCTCTAGCGGTGCGGGCTACGCAGTATTTT
d_call: -; clone_size: -; j_call: TRBJ2-2; v_call: TRBV9; cdr3_aa: CASSARAPANTGELFF; cdr3_nt: TGTGCCAGCAGCGCTCGAGCACCCGCGAACACCGGGGAGCTGTTTTTT
d_call: -; clone_size: large; j_call: TRBJ2-6; v_call: TRBV28; cdr3_aa: CASSPDGFGANVLTF; cdr3_nt: TGTGCCAGCAGTCCAGACGGGTTTGGGGCCAACGTCCTGACTTTC
d_call: TRBD1; clone_size: few; j_call: TRBJ1-2; v_call: TRBV5-1; cdr3_aa: CASSLEGIRQGDYGYTF; cdr3_nt: TGCGCCAGCAGCTTGGAAGGTATAAGGCAGGGGGACTATGGCTACACCTTC
d_call: TRBD1; clone_size: few; j_call: TRBJ2-1; v_call: TRBV27; cdr3_aa: CASSSNRGRGNEQFF; cdr3_nt: TGTGCCAGCAGTAGTAACAGGGGGCGAGGCAATGAGCAGTTCTTC
d_call: -; clone_size: -; j_call: TRBJ2-7; v_call: TRBV4-1; cdr3_aa: CASSQGPTNVHKTYEQYF; cdr3_nt: TGCGCCAGCAGCCAAGGGCCCACTAACGTACATAAAACCTACGAGCAGTACTTC
d_call: TRBD2; clone_size: -; j_call: TRBJ2-4; v_call: TRBV2; cdr3_aa: CASSARLALAKNIQYF; cdr3_nt: TGTGCCAGCAGTGCTAGACTAGCGCTAGCCAAAAACATTCAGTACTTC
d_call: -; clone_size: -; j_call: TRBJ2-7; v_call: TRBV5-1; cdr3_aa: CASSPGPEVSYEQYF; cdr3_nt: TGCGCCAGCAGCCCTGGCCCAGAAGTCTCCTACGAGCAGTACTTC
d_call: TRBD1; clone_size: -; j_call: TRBJ2-2; v_call: TRBV5-4; cdr3_aa: CASSLDGTANTGELFF; cdr3_nt: TGTGCCAGCAGCTTGGATGGGACAGCGAACACCGGGGAGCTGTTTTTT